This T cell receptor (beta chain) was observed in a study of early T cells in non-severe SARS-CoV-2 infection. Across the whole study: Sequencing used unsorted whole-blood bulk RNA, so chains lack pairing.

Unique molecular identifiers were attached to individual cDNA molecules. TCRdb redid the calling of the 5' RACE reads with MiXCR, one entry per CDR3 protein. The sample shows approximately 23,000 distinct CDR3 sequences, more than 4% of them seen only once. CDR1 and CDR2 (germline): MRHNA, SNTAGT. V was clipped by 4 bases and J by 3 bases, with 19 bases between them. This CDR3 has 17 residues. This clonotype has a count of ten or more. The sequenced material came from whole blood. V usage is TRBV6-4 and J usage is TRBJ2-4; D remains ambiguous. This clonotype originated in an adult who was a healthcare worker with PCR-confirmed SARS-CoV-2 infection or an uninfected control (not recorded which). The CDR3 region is CASSGYSFYVRKNIQYF. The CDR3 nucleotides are TGTGCCAGCAGTGGATATAGCTTTTACGTACGCAAAAACATTCAGTACTTC.